This TCR beta chain is from a study of blood T cell repertoires in COVID-19. In the study overall: Researchers got acute and convalescent COVID-19 samples from the United States, Italy and Spain. From T cells, B-cell-depleted T cells, or PBMCs came the material, which was cDNA or gDNA.

Germline V gene data show CDR1 as SQVTM and CDR2 as ANQGSEA. The CDR3 length is 14 residues. V lost 6 bases, J lost 7 bases, and 21 bases lay in between. In the source study's methods: Reference gene primer amplification in the assay estimated nucleated cell counts. Repertoires were generated with immunoSEQ multiplex PCR, while TCRdb's copy carries only in-frame clones and drops some. V and J calls and clone size are those listed in that table; D and trimming were worked out from the DNA. The table lists around 140,000 clones, about 90% of them singletons, with 1.5% to 1.7% in the top ten. J is TRBJ2-5 and V is TRBV29-1, with a weak D call TRBD1 (5 bases). The specimen was peripheral blood. The sequence derives from a woman aged 60 to 75 with acute or convalescent COVID-19. CDR3 sequence (DNA): TGCAGCGTCAGATTAATGGCAGGGAAAGCGACCCAGTACTTC. This sequence encodes CSVRLMAGKATQYF.